This T cell receptor beta chain derives from a study of preoperative IRX-2 immunotherapy in early breast cancer. Treatment: preoperative locoregional IRX-2 cytokine immunotherapy. This CDR3 spans 15 amino acids. The germline CDR1 and CDR2 sequences are SGHVS and FNYEAQ. Details on this clone: Germline is not matched at one junction end, which may reflect a read error.

TCRdb keeps only in-frame clones here, not all; method: immunoSEQ multiplex PCR. The table records 25,000 to 30,000 clones, 82% of them present only once. This sequence was found in a human donor with breast cancer. V is TRBV7-6 and J is TRBJ1-3, with TRBD1 identical over 9 bases. The sample was gathered from a patient treated with IRX-2 immunotherapy. In nucleotides, the CDR3 is TGTGCCAGCAGCTTGCAGGGACAGGGTGGACACACCATATATTTT. Translation gives CASSLQGQGGHTIYF.